Listed here are 5 T cell receptor beta chains from one sample, sequenced in a study of beta chain features in type 1 diabetes. As every portion of the isolated RNA was reverse transcribed, the sequencing read expressed TCRB transcripts. Sequencing was performed with immunoSEQ multiplex PCR; in TCRdb, only in-frame clones are kept and a portion is missing. The data show 900,000 or so clones, roughly 17% seen once. The sequenced material came from naive CD4+ T cells from blood. The origin of the receptors is a woman under 30 in good health.

This clone was detected only a few times. This sequence joins TRBV28 and TRBJ1-5; 8 bases map to TRBD1. Germline assignment: CDR1 MDHEN and CDR2 SYDVKM. Losses at the gene ends were 6 bases for V and 0 bases for J; bases not matched to a gene: 7. This CDR3 is built from 16 residues. The CDR3 loop is CASRLKDRVSNQPQHF. In nucleotides, the CDR3 is TGTGCCAGCAGGTTAAAGGACAGGGTTAGCAATCAGCCCCAGCATTTT.

This clone was seen a handful of times. The chain is built from TRBV7-9 and TRBJ1-2; D call uncertain. V shed 4 bases and J shed 7 bases, with 13 bases lying between them. The CDR3 runs to 13 residues. CDR1 and CDR2 from the germline V gene are SEHNR and FQNEAQ (reference sequence). CDR3 bases: TGTGCCAGCAGCTCGGGCATCGGAATTGGCTACACCTTC. Residues: CASSSGIGIGYTF.

V usage is TRBV6-6 and J usage is TRBJ1-2; 7 positions agree with TRBD1. The CDR3 sequence is 12 residues long. With 5 bases clipped from V and 7 bases from J, the junction kept 4 bases outside the gene matches. Germline V gives CDR1 MNHNY, CDR2 SVGAGI (reference sequence). DNA of the CDR3: TGTGCCAGCAGTCCCGGGACAGCTGGCTACACCTTC. Its protein is CASSPGTAGYTF.

Only a few counts were recorded for this clone. This chain uses TRBV18 with TRBJ1-5; 7 bases align to TRBD1. Germline lookup yields CDR1 KGHSH and CDR2 LQKENI. Trimming removed 5 bases from V and 9 bases from J; junction bases left unmatched: 7. CDR3 size: 13 residues. The CDR3 DNA reads TGTGCCAGCTCAAGGGACAGCCGTACGCCCCAGCATTTT. It is translated as CASSRDSRTPQHF.

This clone was counted a few times. This rearrangement joins TRBV4-1 to TRBJ2-1, with 10 positions matching TRBD2. V lost 2 bases to trimming and J lost 4 bases; unmatched junction nucleotides: 11. CDR1 and CDR2 (germline): MGHRA, YSYEKL. This CDR3 comprises 18 residues. CDR3 in amino acids: CASSQPLAGLADYNEQFF. The CDR3 DNA reads as TGCGCCAGCAGCCAACCCCTCGCAGGACTAGCGGATTACAATGAGCAGTTCTTC.